Below are 20 T cell receptor beta chains sequenced from a single sample in a study of T cells after yellow fever vaccination. TCRdb reprocessed the 5' RACE reads with MiXCR, giving one entry per CDR3 protein. The data contain approximately 550,000 distinct CDR3 sequences, 19% of them singletons. The specimen comprised PBMCs, sampled 15 days after the yellow fever booster vaccination. The source is a young man who received the YFV17D yellow fever vaccine.

This clonotype has just a few counts. For the CDR3, the DNA is TGTGCCAGCACATCGGGACTAGCTGAAGGAGGATACGAGCAGTACTTC. Translated: CASTSGLAEGGYEQYF. The chain employs TRBV12-3 or TRBV12-4 and TRBJ2-7, with TRBD2 matching 9 bases. With V trimmed by 7 bases and J by 4 bases, 14 bases remained unmatched. The CDR3 totals 16 residues.

Only a few counts were recorded for this clonotype. The rearrangement joins TRBV19 to TRBJ2-2; D could derive from TRBD1 or TRBD2 (5 bases each). V lost 6 bases to trimming and J lost 7 bases, with 15 bases between them. The germline V gene encodes CDR1 LNHDA and CDR2 SQIVND (reference sequence). The CDR3 covers 14 residues. The CDR3 loop is CASRNGAGIGELFF. Written as DNA, the CDR3 is TGTGCCAGTAGGAACGGGGCAGGGATCGGGGAGCTGTTTTTT.

This clonotype has only a few counts. V and J are TRBV3-1 and TRBJ2-7; no definite D call. Germline CDR1 LGHDT, CDR2 YNNKEL (reference sequence). V dropped 3 bases and J dropped 6 bases, with 6 bases sitting between them. CDR3 length: 11 amino acids. Here the CDR3 reads CASSQTVEQYF. The CDR3 DNA reads as TGTGCCAGCAGCCAGACGGTCGAGCAGTACTTC.

This clonotype was seen a handful of times. The chain recombines TRBV29-1 with TRBJ2-3; no definite D call. The CDR3 runs 13 residues. The V gene lost 6 bases and the J gene lost 2 bases, with 12 bases spanning the gap. Germline CDR1 reads SQVTM; CDR2 reads ANQGSEA. The DNA of the CDR3 is TGCAGCGTCGGAAGGGTGGCCACAGATACGCAGTATTTT. Amino acid sequence: CSVGRVATDTQYF.

This chain joins TRBV12-3 or TRBV12-4 and TRBJ2-3, with D perhaps matching TRBD1 (5 bases). The CDR3 has 14 residues. Trimming pared 10 bases from V and 4 bases from J, leaving 18 bases between. CDR3 sequence: CATADRRVADTQYF. In DNA, the CDR3 is TGTGCCACAGCCGACAGAAGAGTCGCAGATACGCAGTATTTT.

This sequence joins TRBV5-1 and TRBJ2-1, with 12 bases fitting TRBD2. This CDR3 comprises 15 residues. In germline, CDR1 is SGHRS, CDR2 YFSETQ. The V gene end was trimmed by 4 bases and the J gene end by 10 bases; junction bases not matched to a gene: 9. The CDR3 region is CASSPGTSGLSEQFF. Written as DNA, the CDR3 is TGCGCCAGCAGCCCGGGGACTAGCGGGCTGTCAGAGCAGTTCTTC. The whole variable domain, filled in from reference TRBV5-1 and TRBJ2-1, reads KAGVTQTPRYLIKTRGQQVTLSCSPISGHRSVSWYQQTPGQGLQFLFEYFSETQRNKGNFPGRFSGRQFSNSRSEMNVSTLELGDSALYLCASSPGTSGLSEQFFGPGTRLTVL.

This clonotype was picked up a small number of times. This chain links TRBV20-1 with TRBJ2-2; the D is unclear. Germline loops: CDR1 DFQATT, CDR2 SNEGSKA (reference sequence). Trimming removed 5 bases at V and 6 bases at J, with 10 bases between. CDR3 length: 12 residues. The CDR3 bases are TGCAGTGCTGGCCTGGGTGCCGGGGAGCTGTTTTTT. Its translation is CSAGLGAGELFF.

The chain is built from TRBV10-3 and TRBJ1-1; D might be TRBD1 (5 bases). This CDR3 has 11 residues. V lost 6 bases and J 7 bases, leaving 9 bases between the germline ends. The germline V gene has CDR1 ENHRY and CDR2 SYGVKD. The CDR3 reads CAIRGTFEAFF. CDR3 coding DNA: TGTGCCATCAGGGGGACTTTTGAAGCTTTCTTT.

V and J are TRBV10-3 and TRBJ2-3; 8 bases are a match to TRBD2. This CDR3 is built from 15 residues. Losses at the gene ends were 5 bases for V and 0 bases for J; bases not matched to a gene: 4. CDR1 and CDR2 (germline): ENHRY, SYGVKD. CDR3 sequence (DNA): TGTGCCATCAGTCCCACTAGCGGCAGCACAGATACGCAGTATTTT. Amino acids: CAISPTSGSTDTQYF.

This clonotype was recorded a few times. V gene TRBV7-9 combines with J gene TRBJ1-6; TRBD1 agrees at 7 bases. CDR1 is SEHNR and CDR2 is FQNEAQ in the germline V gene (reference sequence). J lost 5 bases, V lost 6 bases, and 4 bases had no gene match. The CDR3 totals 14 residues. The CDR3 DNA is TGTGCCAGCAGTCGGGACAGAAATAATTCACCCCTCCACTTT. Residues: CASSRDRNNSPLHF.

The gene calls are TRBV6-1 and TRBJ1-2, with 7 nucleotides matching TRBD1. The length of the CDR3 is 13 residues. The germline V gene has CDR1 MNHNS and CDR2 SASEGT. V dropped 9 bases and J dropped 8; count of bases not matched to a gene: 12. The CDR3 DNA follows: TGTGCCAGTTCGTTGGGGCAGGGGGACGGCTACACCTTC. Amino acid sequence: CASSLGQGDGYTF.

This clonotype was observed a few times. The rearrangement links TRBV28 to TRBJ1-1; D remains unclear. Germline V lookup: CDR1 MDHEN, CDR2 SYDVKM. The CDR3 has 12 amino acids. V was shortened by 4 bases and J by 1 base, with 4 bases between the two germline ends. The CDR3 region is CASSSANTEAFF. The CDR3 bases are TGTGCCAGCAGTTCAGCGAACACTGAAGCTTTCTTT.

Details on this clonotype: This may be a read error: a much more frequent sequence differs by one nucleotide. This rearrangement joins TRBV7-2 to TRBJ2-3; D not certain. In germline, CDR1 is SGHTA, CDR2 FQGNSA. The length of the CDR3 is 14 residues. V was clipped by 0 bases and J by 4 bases, with 8 bases between them. CDR3 residues: CASSLARGSDTQYF. CDR3 nucleotide sequence: TGTGCCAGCAGCTTAGCGAGAGGCTCAGATACGCAGTATTTT.

The V and J genes are TRBV7-8 and TRBJ2-1; 10 nucleotides align to TRBD2. The junction had 6 bases not matched to a gene; V was cut back by 5 bases and J by 2 bases. The CDR3 spans 16 residues. Germline lookup yields CDR1 SGHVS and CDR2 FQNEAQ. DNA for the CDR3: TGTGCCAGCAGCAAGCTAGCGGGAGATCCCTACAATGAGCAGTTCTTC. This gives the protein CASSKLAGDPYNEQFF.

The genes are TRBV2 and TRBJ2-4; TRBD2 agrees at 11 bases. This CDR3 contains 17 residues. V trimming: 6 bases; J trimming: 3 bases; junction bases outside the gene matches: 10. Germline values: CDR1 SNHLY, CDR2 FYNNEI. The CDR3 region is CASSNLSGRANKNIQYF. DNA for the CDR3: TGTGCCAGCAGCAACCTTAGCGGGAGGGCCAACAAAAACATTCAGTACTTC.

The gene calls are TRBV20-1 and TRBJ2-3; 11 bases agree with TRBD2. CDR1 and CDR2 (germline): DFQATT, SNEGSKA (reference sequence). The CDR3 has 14 amino acids. V was pared by 4 bases and J by 2 bases, with 2 bases of the junction left unmatched. In nucleotides, the CDR3 is TGCAGTGCTAAACTAGCGGGGGCCACAGATACGCAGTATTTT. It specifies CSAKLAGATDTQYF.

V usage is TRBV7-2 and J usage is TRBJ2-7, with a tentative D call TRBD1 (6 bases). V lost 3 bases and J 3 bases, leaving 12 bases between the germline ends. Germline CDR1 reads SGHTA; CDR2 reads FQGNSA. This CDR3 spans 14 amino acids. The DNA of the CDR3 is TGTGCCAGCAGCTTTGACAGGAACTACTACGAGCAGTACTTC. Translating gives CASSFDRNYYEQYF.

There are a few counts of this clonotype. The CDR3 sequence is CSVAVSGINYGYTF. The CDR3 DNA follows: TGCAGCGTTGCGGTATCGGGTATTAACTATGGCTACACCTTC. The V call is TRBV29-1, the J call TRBJ1-2, with unresolved D. Trimming removed 4 bases from V and 1 base from J, with 13 bases in between. Looked up from germline, CDR1 is SQVTM and CDR2 is ANQGSEA. The CDR3 totals 14 residues.

This clonotype has only a few counts. V usage is TRBV5-1 and J usage is TRBJ1-1; TRBD1 agrees at 7 bases. Trimming took 5 bases from V and 4 from J; bases not matched to a gene: 11. The V gene's germline CDR1 is SGHRS and CDR2 YFSETQ. This CDR3 is 15 amino acids long. CDR3 loop: CASRMGPAGGTEAFF. The CDR3 DNA reads TGCGCCAGCAGGATGGGGCCCGCAGGGGGCACTGAAGCTTTCTTT.

This clonotype was picked up a small number of times. The J gene is TRBJ1-1, the V gene TRBV30; D remains ambiguous. V was trimmed by 4 bases and J by 8 bases, leaving 17 bases between them. From germline, CDR1 is GTSNPN and CDR2 SVGIG (reference sequence). This CDR3 is built from 13 residues. The CDR3 coding sequence is TGTGCCTGGACCCCTTTATACCCTGGGGAAGCTTTCTTT. It specifies CAWTPLYPGEAFF.